The clone carrying this T cell receptor (beta chain) was recorded a few times. Being one base from a much bigger clone, this may be a read error. This specimen includes other DNA sequences encoding the same CDR3. This CDR3 contains 15 residues. In germline, CDR1 is SGHTA, CDR2 FQGTGA. The data belong to a study of metastatic and nonmetastatic thyroid tumors. Across the whole study: Repertoire data that came from the blood and tumor or nodule tissue of malignant and benign thyroid patients were compared.

In the original processing: Using the CDR3 differences seen across clinicopathological groups, the authors built a distant-metastasis classifier for papillary thyroid cancer, which was meant to discriminate distant-metastatic patients. TCRdb re-analyzed the PCR reads through MiXCR. TCRdb's processing, not the authors' own work, is the source of the V and J calls. This table holds roughly 20,000 clones, over 25% found once. None of the patients had undergone any treatment ahead of thyroid surgery. The chain is built from TRBV7-3 and TRBJ2-6, with a tentative D call TRBD1 (6 bases). This sequence was found in a female donor with papillary thyroid cancer or a benign thyroid nodule (not recorded which). Some clones in this sample may be carry-over from other donors' samples. The sequenced sample consisted of blood. As DNA, the CDR3 is TGTGCCAGCAGCTTAGGGGGTGCAGGGGCCAACGTACTGACTTTC. This encodes CASSLGGAGANVLTF.